A single sample gave rise to the 8 T cell receptor beta chains below, sequenced in a study of blood T cell repertoires in COVID-19. Sequencing used immunoSEQ multiplex PCR; TCRdb keeps in-frame clones, though not all of them. The sample lists about 160,000 clones, nearly 80% occurring once. Sequencing was performed on peripheral blood. The receptors were gathered from a woman older than 75 with acute or convalescent COVID-19.

The V and J genes are TRBV6-6 and TRBJ1-1; unclear D gene. V lost 6 bases to trimming and J lost 4 bases, with 9 bases between them. This CDR3 comprises 12 residues. Looked up from germline, CDR1 is MNHNY and CDR2 is SVGAGI (reference sequence). Written as DNA, the CDR3 is TGTGCCAGCAGCTCCCAGTCCACTGAAGCTTTCTTT. It yields the protein CASSSQSTEAFF.

This clone was counted only a few times. CDR3 nucleotides: TGTGCTAGTGGAACCCTGGACAGTTATAATTCACCCCTCCACTTT. The encoded protein is CASGTLDSYNSPLHF. The chain links TRBV12-5 to TRBJ1-6, with D maybe TRBD1 (6 bases). Trimming removed 6 bases at V and 4 bases at J, with 13 bases between. This CDR3 has 15 amino acids. Germline V gene data show CDR1 as LGHNT and CDR2 as FRNRAP.

The CDR3 spells CASSLGGATETQYF. The CDR3 DNA follows: TGTGCCAGCAGCTTAGGGGGGGCGACGGAGACCCAGTACTTC. This rearrangement joins TRBV7-3 to TRBJ2-5; tentatively, D is TRBD2 (7 bases). CDR1 SGHTA and CDR2 FQGTGA come from the germline V gene. The CDR3 totals 14 residues. V was pared by 2 bases and J by 5 bases, with 12 bases between.

Only one count was recorded for this clone. V usage is TRBV5-1 and J usage is TRBJ2-5; 11 nucleotides align to TRBD2. The CDR3 totals 16 residues. The V and J ends lost 6 bases and 5 bases, in that order; junction bases with no gene match: 12. Germline V lookup: CDR1 SGHRS, CDR2 YFSETQ. The CDR3 spells CASNPLAGGPKETQYF. CDR3 in DNA: TGCGCCAGCAACCCTTTAGCGGGAGGGCCTAAGGAGACCCAGTACTTC. The full variable domain, in which reference TRBV5-1 and TRBJ2-5 provide the parts outside the CDR3, is KAGVTQTPRYLIKTRGQQVTLSCSPISGHRSVSWYQQTPGQGLQFLFEYFSETQRNKGNFPGRFSGRQFSNSRSEMNVSTLELGDSALYLCASNPLAGGPKETQYFGPGTRLLVL.

The V gene is TRBV28, the J gene TRBJ2-1, with 9 bases fitting TRBD2. Trimming at V came to 6 bases and at J to 10 bases, leaving 4 bases not matched to a gene. The CDR3 length is 12 residues. CDR1 MDHEN and CDR2 SYDVKM come from the germline V gene. CDR3 sequence (DNA): TGTGCCAGCAGGGTTAGCGGGAGAGAGCAGTTCTTC. It translates to CASRVSGREQFF.

The CDR3 protein is CASNPTSGRPDTQYF. The CDR3, as DNA: TGTGCCAGCAACCCTACTAGCGGGAGACCAGATACGCAGTATTTT. This chain joins TRBV9 and TRBJ2-3; 11 nucleotides line up with TRBD2. Per the germline V gene, CDR1 is SGDLS and CDR2 is YYNGEE. J gave up 4 bases and V 6 bases, and 7 bases lay outside the gene matches. This CDR3 region has 15 residues.

This CDR3 is CASRRRASSSNQPQHF. The CDR3 DNA sequence: TGTGCCAGCAGGAGGCGGGCTTCTTCTAGCAATCAGCCCCAGCATTTT. The rearrangement joins TRBV28 to TRBJ1-5; D not certain. The CDR3 runs to 16 residues. Trimming took off 6 bases at V and 0 bases at J, with 15 bases between the two ends. Germline lookup yields CDR1 MDHEN and CDR2 SYDVKM.

V is TRBV2 and J is TRBJ1-5, with a possible D match to TRBD1 (5 bases). The CDR3 sequence is 14 residues long. The V end was cut by 5 bases, the J end by 3 bases, with 11 bases between. Looked up from germline, CDR1 is SNHLY and CDR2 is FYNNEI. This CDR3 is CASSFRDINQPQHF. The CDR3 region has the DNA TGTGCCAGCAGTTTCAGGGATATCAATCAGCCCCAGCATTTT.